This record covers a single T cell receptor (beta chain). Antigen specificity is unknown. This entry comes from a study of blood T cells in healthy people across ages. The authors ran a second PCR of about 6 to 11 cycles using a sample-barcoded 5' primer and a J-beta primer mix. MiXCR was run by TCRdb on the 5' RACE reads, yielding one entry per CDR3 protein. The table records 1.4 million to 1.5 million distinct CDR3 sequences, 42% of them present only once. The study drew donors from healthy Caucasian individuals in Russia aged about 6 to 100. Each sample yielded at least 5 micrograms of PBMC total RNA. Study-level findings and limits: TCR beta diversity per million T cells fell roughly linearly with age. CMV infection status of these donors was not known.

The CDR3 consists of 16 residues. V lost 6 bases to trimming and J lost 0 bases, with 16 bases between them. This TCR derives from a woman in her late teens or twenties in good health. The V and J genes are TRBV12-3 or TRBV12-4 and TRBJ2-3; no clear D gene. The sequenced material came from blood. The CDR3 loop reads CASRTSEEISTDTQYF. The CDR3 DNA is TGTGCCAGCAGAACCAGCGAGGAAATTAGCACAGATACGCAGTATTTT.